Following are 22 T cell receptor beta chains from one sample sequenced in a study of Ad26.COV2.S vaccination and SARS-CoV-2 variants. The method was immunoSEQ multiplex PCR; TCRdb's version includes in-frame clones alone and lacks a portion of them. In the table there are over 90,000 clones, roughly 80% of which are singletons. The sequencing here drew on peripheral blood, taken after recovery from COVID-19. Every receptor here comes from a human donor who had recovered from COVID-19.

The genes are TRBV24-1 and TRBJ2-3; possibly TRBD1 for D (6 bases). Per the germline V gene, CDR1 is KGHDR and CDR2 is SFDVKD. This CDR3 region has 15 residues. Trimming removed 5 bases from V and 0 bases from J, with 11 bases in between. CDR3 residues: CATSGVTGSTDTQYF. CDR3 DNA: TGTGCCACCAGTGGGGTGACAGGTAGCACAGATACGCAGTATTTT.

The V call is TRBV24-1, the J call TRBJ1-4, with D uncertain. V was pared by 6 bases and J by 6 bases, with 16 bases between. This CDR3 has 15 residues. The germline V gene has CDR1 KGHDR and CDR2 SFDVKD. CDR3 nucleotide sequence: TGTGCCACCAGTCACCCCGGGCGGGGAGATGAAAAACTGTTTTTT. It yields the protein CATSHPGRGDEKLFF.

The chain couples TRBV6-5 to TRBJ1-6; D is ambiguous. The germline CDR1 and CDR2 sequences are MNHEY and SVGAGI. The CDR3 is 14 residues long. V lost 4 bases and J 10 bases, leaving 14 bases between the germline ends. As DNA, the CDR3 is TGTGCCAGCAGTTCTCCGAGTTTAGAATCACCCCTCCACTTT. It codes for CASSSPSLESPLHF.

V is TRBV28 and J is TRBJ1-2; unclear D gene. The CDR3 is 14 amino acids. Germline V gives CDR1 MDHEN, CDR2 SYDVKM. The V end was cut by 2 bases, the J end by 5 bases, with 12 bases between. The CDR3 is CASSLTVEGYGYTF. CDR3 DNA sequence: TGTGCCAGCAGTTTAACTGTGGAGGGATATGGCTACACCTTC.

This chain links TRBV7-2 with TRBJ1-3; the D is unclear. The V end lost 4 bases, the J end lost 0 bases, and 16 bases lay between the germline ends. There are 17 residues in the CDR3. The V gene's germline CDR1 is SGHTA and CDR2 FQGNSA. The CDR3 loop is CASSYNVGLSSGNTIYF. CDR3 bases: TGTGCCAGCAGCTACAACGTCGGGTTGAGCTCTGGAAACACCATATATTTT.

The gene calls are TRBV9 and TRBJ1-1; D is ambiguous. This CDR3 region has 13 residues. Germline lookup yields CDR1 SGDLS and CDR2 YYNGEE. V lost 2 bases, J lost 1 base, and 6 bases lay in between. CDR3 sequence (DNA): TGTGCCAGCAGCGTGACCTGGAACACTGAAGCTTTCTTT. Translating it yields CASSVTWNTEAFF.

This chain connects TRBV7-3 to TRBJ2-5; D gene unclear. Germline CDR1 SGHTA, CDR2 FQGTGA. Deletions cut 5 bases from V and 4 bases from J, with 11 bases between. The CDR3 extends over 13 amino acids. The CDR3 DNA follows: TGTGCCAGCAGCCTCGGTGGGTCAGAGACCCAGTACTTC. Translating gives CASSLGGSETQYF.

The rearrangement uses TRBV28 and TRBJ2-3; 7 nucleotides line up with TRBD1. CDR3 length: 15 amino acids. The V segment lost 4 bases and the J segment 2 bases; nucleotides outside the gene matches: 6. Germline assignment: CDR1 MDHEN and CDR2 SYDVKM. CDR3: CASSSAGGHTDTQYF. The DNA of the CDR3 is TGTGCCAGCAGTTCCGCAGGGGGACACACAGATACGCAGTATTTT.

This chain uses TRBV5-6 with TRBJ1-2; 9 bases map to TRBD1. The CDR3 sequence is 16 residues long. The germline V gene has CDR1 SGHDT and CDR2 YYEEEE. V lost 3 bases and J lost 8; bases outside the gene matches: 14. CDR3 protein: CASSYKFPGQGQGYTF. CDR3 bases: TGTGCCAGCAGCTACAAATTCCCGGGACAGGGACAGGGCTACACCTTC.

The V call is TRBV9, the J call TRBJ2-3; D uncertain. The CDR3 contains 15 residues. The ends were cut back, 0 bases at V and 2 bases at J, with 10 bases in the middle. The germline CDR1 and CDR2 sequences are SGDLS and YYNGEE. CDR3 nucleotide sequence: TGTGCCAGCAGCGTAGGGTCATCGGTCACAGATACGCAGTATTTT. Translating it yields CASSVGSSVTDTQYF.

This rearrangement joins TRBV11-2 to TRBJ1-3; D not resolved. V was shortened by 2 bases and J by 8 bases, with 7 bases between the two germline ends. The germline V gene has CDR1 SGHAT and CDR2 FQNNGV. This CDR3 region has 12 residues. The CDR3 DNA is TGTGCCAGCAGCTTATTTGGCGACACCATATATTTT. It is translated as CASSLFGDTIYF.

The genes are TRBV7-2 and TRBJ2-7; D remains unclear. This CDR3 has 15 amino acids. Germline-derived CDR1 and CDR2 are SGHTA and FQGNSA. V shed 5 bases and J shed 2 bases, with 16 bases lying between them. The DNA for the CDR3 is TGTGCCAGCAGCCCCCGTTCCGGGCAAACCTACGAGCAGTACTTC. This encodes CASSPRSGQTYEQYF.

This clone was detected once. Written as DNA, the CDR3 is TGTGCCAGCAGTCTCCTAGCGGGGGACTCCTACGAGCAGTACTTC. Protein: CASSLLAGDSYEQYF. The chain carries TRBV3-1 (or the pseudogene TRBV3-2) and TRBJ2-7, with 10 bases identical to TRBD2. Germline V gene sequence: CDR1 LGHDT, CDR2 YNNKEL (reference sequence). Unmatched junction bases numbered 5, after V lost 6 bases and J lost 0 bases. The CDR3 has 15 residues.

This clone appeared once. The CDR3 reads CAWDRDNEQFF. CDR3 DNA sequence: TGTGCCTGGGACCGCGACAATGAGCAGTTCTTC. The chain uses TRBV30 and TRBJ2-1; no definite D call. V gave up 5 bases and J gave up 5 bases, with 7 bases separating them. CDR3 length equals 11 residues. Germline V gene data show CDR1 as GTSNPN and CDR2 as SVGIG (reference sequence).

The chain carries TRBV7-6 and TRBJ2-2; 8 nucleotides match TRBD2. The length of the CDR3 is 18 residues. Germline CDR1 and CDR2: SGHVS and FNYEAQ. The V gene end was trimmed by 2 bases and the J gene end by 4 bases; junction bases not matched to a gene: 12. CDR3 coding DNA: TGTGCCAGCAGCTTATCCGTGAGCGGGGGTCCGGGCACCGGGGAGCTGTTTTTT. Its protein is CASSLSVSGGPGTGELFF.

V is TRBV6-5 and J is TRBJ2-7; the D gene could be TRBD1 or TRBD2 (7 bases each). The CDR3 has 15 residues. V lost 0 bases, J lost 3 bases, and 12 bases lay in between. Germline V gene data show CDR1 as MNHEY and CDR2 as SVGAGI. The CDR3 is CASSYSPGGDYEQYF. As DNA, the CDR3 is TGTGCCAGCAGTTACTCGCCAGGGGGGGACTACGAGCAGTACTTC.

This clone was detected only once. The chain combines TRBV7-2 with TRBJ2-7; 7 positions match TRBD1. The germline CDR1 and CDR2 sequences are SGHTA and FQGNSA. Losses at the gene ends were 5 bases for V and 0 bases for J; bases not matched to a gene: 10. The CDR3 totals 16 residues. The CDR3 loop is CASSADEGAISYEQYF. Written as DNA, the CDR3 is TGTGCCAGCAGCGCCGATGAGGGGGCCATCTCCTACGAGCAGTACTTC. Looking up the rest from reference TRBV7-2 and TRBJ2-7 gives the full variable domain: GAGVSQSPSNKVTEKGKDVELRCDPISGHTALYWYRQSLGQGLEFLIYFQGNSAPDKSGLPSDRFSAERTGGSVSTLTIQRTQQEDSAVYLCASSADEGAISYEQYFGPGTRLTVT.

The gene calls are TRBV4-2 and TRBJ1-5; D is unresolved. The CDR3 contains 15 residues. The ends were cut back, 1 base at V and 1 base at J, with 8 bases in the middle. CDR1 is LGHNA and CDR2 is YNFKEQ in the germline V gene. In nucleotides, the CDR3 is TGTGCCAGCAGCCAAGCCGTACAGAGCAATCAGCCCCAGCATTTT. Amino acid sequence: CASSQAVQSNQPQHF.

Only one count was recorded for this clone. The gene calls are TRBV28 and TRBJ1-2; D not resolved. The CDR3 loop spans 15 amino acids. Germline V CDR1 and CDR2: MDHEN, SYDVKM. Deletions cut 4 bases from V and 5 bases from J, with 17 bases between. Here the CDR3 DNA reads TGTGCCAGCAGTTCGAGACAAGTAATGCGGTATGGCTACACCTTC. Residues: CASSSRQVMRYGYTF.

Here the CDR3 DNA reads TGTGCCAGCCCTTCCGAGGGGGCGCGGGGCTACACCTTC. Translating it yields CASPSEGARGYTF. The V gene is TRBV2, the J gene TRBJ1-2; TRBD1 matches at 7 bases. The CDR3 spans 13 residues. In germline, CDR1 is SNHLY, CDR2 FYNNEI. With 8 bases clipped from V and 8 bases from J, the junction kept 11 bases outside the gene matches.

J is TRBJ2-7 and V is TRBV19, with D unresolved. Germline V gives CDR1 LNHDA, CDR2 SQIVND (reference sequence). Trimming removed 8 bases from V and 4 bases from J, with 9 bases in between. The CDR3 length is 11 residues. The CDR3 DNA sequence: TGTGCCAGTGGACCAGAGTACGAGCAGTACTTC. This translates into CASGPEYEQYF.

V usage is TRBV30 and J usage is TRBJ1-4, with D tentatively TRBD1 (5 bases). Germline lookup yields CDR1 GTSNPN and CDR2 SVGIG (reference sequence). The germline V and J ends were trimmed by 4 bases and 0 bases, with 12 bases remaining between them. The CDR3 has 15 amino acids. CDR3 protein: CAWTGLSTTNEKLFF. In nucleotides, the CDR3 is TGTGCCTGGACGGGACTTTCTACAACTAATGAAAAACTGTTTTTT.